Below are 28 T cell receptor beta chains sequenced from a single sample in a study of blood T cell repertoires in COVID-19. Libraries were prepared by immunoSEQ multiplex PCR; TCRdb keeps only in-frame clonotypes and omits some of them. The table records 200,000 to 250,000 clones, 80% of them present only once. Sequencing was performed on peripheral blood. The origin of the receptors is a woman in her sixties or seventies with acute or convalescent COVID-19.

Of note for this clone: Other DNA sequences in the sample encode the same CDR3. This CDR3 reads CASSLAGGSSYEQYF. CDR3 coding DNA: TGTGCCAGCAGTTTAGCGGGAGGGAGCTCCTACGAGCAGTACTTC. This rearrangement joins TRBV5-6 to TRBJ2-7; 11 bases match TRBD2. The length of the CDR3 is 15 residues. Trimming at V came to 5 bases and at J to 0 bases, leaving 4 bases not matched to a gene. Looked up from germline, CDR1 is SGHDT and CDR2 is YYEEEE.

The rearrangement joins TRBV30 to TRBJ2-3, with TRBD1 matching 8 bases. Germline V lookup: CDR1 GTSNPN, CDR2 SVGIG (reference sequence). Germline trimming cut 5 bases from V and 1 base from J; bases unmatched to any gene: 5. This CDR3 comprises 14 residues. The CDR3 bases are TGTGCCTGGGAGACAGGGGTCCGCACAGATACGCAGTATTTT. Its protein is CAWETGVRTDTQYF.

This clone was detected once. J is TRBJ1-1 and V is TRBV27, with 8 nucleotides matching TRBD1. This CDR3 has 13 amino acids. The V segment lost 6 bases and the J segment 7 bases; nucleotides outside the gene matches: 7. Germline lookup yields CDR1 MNHEY and CDR2 SMNVEV (reference sequence). The CDR3 sequence is CASRETGGFEAFF. The DNA for the CDR3 is TGTGCCAGCAGGGAAACAGGGGGTTTTGAAGCTTTCTTT.

This chain connects TRBV10-3 to TRBJ2-3; 10 nucleotides align to TRBD1. Germline lookup yields CDR1 ENHRY and CDR2 SYGVKD. This CDR3 is 15 amino acids long. The trim removed 5 bases at V and 2 bases at J, leaving 4 bases unmatched. CDR3 sequence: CAISLGQGNTDTQYF. Written as DNA, the CDR3 is TGTGCCATCAGTTTGGGACAGGGGAACACAGATACGCAGTATTTT.

The chain has TRBV19 and TRBJ2-7; TRBD1 agrees at 9 bases. The CDR3 has 16 amino acids. J was trimmed by 2 bases and V by 4 bases; bases with no gene match: 9. Germline CDR1 LNHDA, CDR2 SQIVND (reference sequence). In DNA form, the CDR3 reads TGTGCCAGTAGTAAGGGTGACAGGGGGGATACCTACGAGCAGTACTTC. The encoded protein is CASSKGDRGDTYEQYF.

CDR3 sequence: CASGTGATAPEAFF. The CDR3 coding sequence is TGTGCCAGCGGCACAGGGGCTACGGCCCCTGAAGCTTTCTTT. This sequence joins TRBV28 and TRBJ1-1; 7 bases map to TRBD1. The junction had 12 bases not matched to a gene; V was cut back by 8 bases and J by 6 bases. Germline CDR1 and CDR2: MDHEN and SYDVKM. This CDR3 region has 14 residues. Full variable domain (missing parts from reference TRBV28 and TRBJ1-1): DVKVTQSSRYLVKRTGEKVFLECVQDMDHENMFWYRQDPGLGLRLIYFSYDVKMKEKGDIPEGYSVSREKKERFSLILESASTNQTSMYLCASGTGATAPEAFFGQGTRLTVV.

This chain links TRBV5-4 with TRBJ2-5, with 10 bases lining up with TRBD1. Germline V CDR1 and CDR2: SGHNT, YYREEE (reference sequence). The trim removed 4 bases at V and 2 bases at J, leaving 5 bases unmatched. The CDR3 extends over 15 amino acids. CDR3 nucleotides: TGTGCCAGCAGCAAGACAGGGGGCCCACAAGAGACCCAGTACTTC. Encoded protein: CASSKTGGPQETQYF.

Here the CDR3 DNA reads TGTGCCAGCAGTTTACTGGACAGGGGAGGGGCAGATACGCAGTATTTT. Residues: CASSLLDRGGADTQYF. This chain connects TRBV28 to TRBJ2-3, with 9 bases identical to TRBD1. This CDR3 is built from 16 residues. The V gene end was trimmed by 2 bases and the J gene end by 4 bases; junction bases not matched to a gene: 7. Per germline, CDR1 MDHEN and CDR2 SYDVKM.

V and J are TRBV5-1 and TRBJ2-2, with 7 positions matching TRBD1. The CDR3 spans 15 residues. Per the germline V gene, CDR1 is SGHRS and CDR2 is YFSETQ. Trimming took 4 bases from V and 0 from J; bases not matched to a gene: 3. CDR3 loop: CASSPGQPNTGELFF. The CDR3 region has the DNA TGCGCCAGCAGCCCGGGACAGCCGAACACCGGGGAGCTGTTTTTT.

In this sample, this clone turned up many times. In DNA, the CDR3 is TGTGCCAGCGGTCTTCTCAAACTAACAAGCAATCAGCCCCAGCATTTT. Encoded protein: CASGLLKLTSNQPQHF. The chain employs TRBV28 and TRBJ1-5; the D is unclear. The germline CDR1 and CDR2 sequences are MDHEN and SYDVKM. The CDR3 consists of 16 residues. Trimming pared 8 bases from V and 1 base from J, leaving 18 bases between.

This clone was picked up one time. J is TRBJ2-7 and V is TRBV5-5, with 7 bases fitting TRBD2. V was clipped by 4 bases and J by 2 bases; unmatched bases: 12. The CDR3 loop spans 16 amino acids. The germline gives CDR1 SGHKS, CDR2 YYEKEE (reference sequence). The CDR3 bases are TGTGCCAGCAGCCAATTCCTTAGCGGGCCGGCCTACGAGCAGTACTTC. Translating gives CASSQFLSGPAYEQYF.

This clone is a singleton in its sample. This sequence joins TRBV28 and TRBJ1-3; D is undetermined. V lost 5 bases and J 5 bases, leaving 13 bases between the germline ends. The CDR3 length is 14 residues. Germline V gene sequence: CDR1 MDHEN, CDR2 SYDVKM. CDR3 protein: CASSPTTKRNTIYF. Here the CDR3 DNA reads TGTGCCAGCAGTCCGACGACAAAAAGAAACACCATATATTTT.

The CDR3 sequence is CASSTRGSGYEQYF. In DNA form, the CDR3 reads TGTGCCAGTAGTACTCGTGGTAGCGGCTACGAGCAGTACTTC. This chain joins TRBV19 and TRBJ2-7; D possibly corresponds to TRBD2 (6 bases). V was pared by 4 bases and J by 3 bases, with 13 bases between. CDR1 is LNHDA, CDR2 SQIVND, per germline (reference sequence). This CDR3 comprises 14 residues.

The chain is built from TRBV28 and TRBJ2-7, with 9 positions matching TRBD1. From germline, CDR1 is MDHEN and CDR2 SYDVKM. The CDR3 consists of 17 residues. V was clipped by 2 bases and J by 2 bases; unmatched bases: 10. The CDR3 spells CASSLVSGDRVTYEQYF. CDR3 coding DNA: TGTGCCAGCAGTTTAGTCTCGGGGGACAGGGTTACCTACGAGCAGTACTTC.

About this clone itself: The same CDR3 is also encoded by other DNA sequences in this sample. The rearrangement uses TRBV18 and TRBJ2-7; 11 bases fit TRBD2. J lost 0 bases, V lost 3 bases, and 4 bases had no gene match. The V gene's germline CDR1 is KGHSH and CDR2 LQKENI. This CDR3 region has 16 residues. CDR3 amino acids: CASSPGTSGYSYEQYF. DNA for the CDR3: TGTGCCAGCTCACCCGGGACTAGCGGATACTCCTACGAGCAGTACTTC.

In DNA, the CDR3 is TGTGCCAGCAGCCCGGACAGGTTCTCCTACGAGCAGTACTTC. It codes for CASSPDRFSYEQYF. The chain is built from TRBV27 and TRBJ2-7; 7 bases line up with TRBD1. CDR1 is MNHEY and CDR2 is SMNVEV in the germline V gene (reference sequence). The CDR3 length is 14 residues. V trimming: 6 bases; J trimming: 0 bases; junction bases outside the gene matches: 5.

The chain couples TRBV18 to TRBJ2-1, with TRBD2 identical over 8 bases. Germline loops: CDR1 KGHSH, CDR2 LQKENI. Trimming at V came to 5 bases and at J to 4 bases, leaving 13 bases not matched to a gene. This CDR3 region has 17 residues. CDR3 coding DNA: TGTGCCAGCTCAGCGGTGGGTGCGGGAGGAGTATACAATGAGCAGTTCTTC. Its protein product is CASSAVGAGGVYNEQFF.

This clone was seen only a few times. The chain uses TRBV7-2 and TRBJ1-2; 9 bases align to TRBD1. The CDR3 loop spans 16 amino acids. V lost 4 bases, J lost 8 bases, and 14 bases stayed unmatched. Germline V gene sequence: CDR1 SGHTA, CDR2 FQGNSA. The CDR3 nucleotides are TGTGCCAGCAGCTCCGCGGCCGGACAGGGGTGGAGAGGCTACACCTTC. Protein product: CASSSAAGQGWRGYTF.

The rearrangement uses TRBV10-3 and TRBJ1-1; no clear D. Trimming took off 0 bases at V and 1 base at J, with 9 bases between the two ends. Germline V gene data show CDR1 as ENHRY and CDR2 as SYGVKD. The CDR3 runs 15 residues. The CDR3 loop reads CAISESVSENTEAFF. Here the CDR3 DNA reads TGTGCCATCAGTGAGTCTGTGAGCGAGAACACTGAAGCTTTCTTT.

The V gene is TRBV3-1 (or the pseudogene TRBV3-2), the J gene TRBJ2-7; tentatively, D is TRBD1 (5 bases). Germline CDR1 is LGHDT and CDR2 is YNNKEL (reference sequence). With 4 bases removed from V and 5 bases from J, the gap between germline ends came to 12 bases. This CDR3 contains 13 residues. DNA for the CDR3: TGTGCCAGCAGCCCTTCTAGGGGCGACGAGCAGTACTTC. Protein: CASSPSRGDEQYF.

The chain links TRBV2 to TRBJ1-2; D not resolved. Trimming shortened V by 4 bases and J by 7 bases, and 13 bases separated the two germline ends. Germline V gives CDR1 SNHLY, CDR2 FYNNEI. The CDR3 is 13 amino acids. DNA for the CDR3: TGTGCCAGCAGTGGGGAGTCAGAGAGTGGCTACACCTTC. Its protein product is CASSGESESGYTF.

V gene TRBV19 combines with J gene TRBJ1-5, with a tentative D call TRBD1 (5 bases). The germline V and J ends were trimmed by 5 bases and 0 bases, with 11 bases remaining between them. Per the germline V gene, CDR1 is LNHDA and CDR2 is SQIVND (reference sequence). This CDR3 region has 15 residues. CDR3 protein: CASSPSRDSNQPQHF. CDR3 coding DNA: TGTGCCAGTAGTCCCAGCAGGGATAGCAATCAGCCCCAGCATTTT.

V and J are TRBV7-9 and TRBJ2-7; D perhaps matches TRBD1 (6 bases). Germline CDR1 SEHNR, CDR2 FQNEAQ (reference sequence). The CDR3 runs 14 residues. Trimming removed 6 bases from V and 2 bases from J, with 14 bases in between. CDR3 protein: CASRRLGAAYEQYF. The CDR3 DNA sequence: TGTGCCAGCAGGAGACTGGGGGCGGCCTACGAGCAGTACTTC. The variable domain in full, completed from reference TRBV7-9 and TRBJ2-7, reads DTGVSQNPRHKITKRGQNVTFRCDPISEHNRLYWYRQTLGQGPEFLTYFQNEAQLEKSRLLSDRFSAERPKGSFSTLEIQRTEQGDSAMYLCASRRLGAAYEQYFGPGTRLTVT.

This clone was seen a few times. Additional DNA sequences in this sample encode the identical CDR3. The rearrangement joins TRBV19 to TRBJ2-1; TRBD2 matches 11 bases. With V trimmed by 3 bases and J by 5 bases, 3 bases remained unmatched. The CDR3 length is 15 residues. Per the germline V gene, CDR1 is LNHDA and CDR2 is SQIVND (reference sequence). CDR3 sequence: CASSIGTSGNNEQFF. The CDR3, as DNA: TGTGCCAGTAGTATCGGGACTAGCGGTAACAATGAGCAGTTCTTC.

The rearrangement links TRBV5-8 to TRBJ1-1, with 10 bases matching TRBD1. V lost 7 bases and J lost 7; bases outside the gene matches: 13. The CDR3 contains 15 residues. Germline CDR1 SGHTS, CDR2 YDEGEE. The CDR3 here is CASSRQGATFDEAFF. CDR3 bases: TGTGCCAGCTCGCGACAGGGGGCTACATTTGATGAAGCTTTCTTT.

The chain carries TRBV12-5 and TRBJ2-7; D unclear. CDR1 is LGHNT, CDR2 FRNRAP, per germline. The CDR3 is 12 residues long. Deletions cut 5 bases from V and 4 bases from J, with 9 bases between. The chain's CDR3 is CASGPSPYEQYF. The CDR3 nucleotides read TGTGCTAGTGGTCCCTCTCCTTACGAGCAGTACTTC. Drawing the rest from reference TRBV12-5 and TRBJ2-7, the complete variable domain is DARVTQTPRHKVTEMGQEVTMRCQPILGHNTVFWYRQTMMQGLELLAYFRNRAPLDDSGMPKDRFSAEMPDATLATLKIQPSEPRDSAVYFCASGPSPYEQYFGPGTRLTVT.

The chain employs TRBV9 and TRBJ1-6; no firm D call. V was cut by 3 bases and J by 0 bases, with 7 bases left in between. The CDR3 contains 15 residues. CDR1 is SGDLS and CDR2 is YYNGEE in the germline V gene. CDR3 nucleotides: TGTGCCAGCAGCGCGGGGTTCTCCTATAATTCACCCCTCCACTTT. It yields the protein CASSAGFSYNSPLHF.

V usage is TRBV30 and J usage is TRBJ2-1; 9 bases map to TRBD1. J was trimmed by 8 bases and V by 1 base; bases with no gene match: 3. Germline V CDR1 and CDR2: GTSNPN, SVGIG (reference sequence). The CDR3 loop spans 13 amino acids. The CDR3 loop reads CAWSGTGEDEQFF. The CDR3 DNA sequence: TGTGCCTGGAGTGGGACAGGGGAGGATGAGCAGTTCTTC.